This T cell receptor beta chain is from a study of CD8 T cells in ankylosing spondylitis. Germline V gene data show CDR1 as MNHEY and CDR2 as SVGAGI. CDR3 length: 15 residues. V was pared by 4 bases and J by 1 base, with 10 bases between. TCRdb processed the 5' RACE reads anew with MiXCR; each CDR3 protein has one entry. The sample includes around 230,000 distinct CDR3 sequences, about 9.1% of them seen just once. Specimen: blood, either unsorted or a sorted T cell fraction (not recorded which). The TCR comes from a male donor with ankylosing spondylitis or in good health (not recorded which). The chain combines TRBV6-5 with TRBJ2-2; D is unresolved. This chain's CDR3 is CASSFTPGNTGELFF. The CDR3 DNA sequence: TGTGCCAGCAGTTTTACGCCAGGGAACACCGGGGAGCTGTTTTTT.